Listed here are 20 T cell receptor beta chains from one sample, sequenced in a study of identical twins. Using its own MiXCR run on the 5' RACE reads, TCRdb lists one record per CDR3 protein. The sample has hundreds of thousands of distinct CDR3 sequences, approximately 7% seen once. A further study also used this sample, focusing on yellow fever vaccine responses in identical twins.

The sample was memory (CD45RO+) T cells sorted from blood. These receptor sequences come from a woman under 30 in good health.

This clonotype showed up just a few times. V is TRBV12-3 or TRBV12-4 and J is TRBJ1-2, with a weak D call TRBD1 (5 bases). This CDR3 has 13 residues. Trimming stripped 5 bases from V and 7 bases from J, with 14 bases between. As DNA, the CDR3 is TGTGCCAGCAGTCCCCAGGCAGGGATTGGCTACACCTTC. Amino acids: CASSPQAGIGYTF.

This clonotype was recorded many times. V is TRBV28 and J is TRBJ1-5; D unclear. Trimming took 7 bases from V and 1 from J, leaving 14 bases between them. Germline V gene data show CDR1 as MDHEN and CDR2 as SYDVKM. The CDR3 extends over 15 amino acids. DNA of the CDR3: TGTGCCAGCACCACGCACGGATGGAGCAATCAGCCCCAGCATTTT. Its protein is CASTTHGWSNQPQHF.

In this sample, this clonotype turned up many times. This chain joins TRBV12-3 or TRBV12-4 and TRBJ1-5, with 8 bases fitting TRBD1. V shed 4 bases, J shed 6 bases, and the junction held 8 bases outside the gene matches. CDR3 length: 15 amino acids. CDR3 protein: CASSSGQGGGQPQHF. The CDR3 nucleotides read TGTGCCAGCAGTTCCGGACAGGGTGGAGGTCAGCCCCAGCATTTT.

The chain employs TRBV21-1 and TRBJ2-7; TRBD1, the table's D call, was not compared with the DNA. TRBV21-1 is recorded as a pseudogene. The CDR3 contains 13 residues. CDR3 amino acids: CASSSQTGVEQYF. The DNA for the CDR3 is TGTGCCAGCAGCTCCCAGACAGGGGTCGAGCAGTACTTC.

CDR3: CSETSGIHEQYF. The CDR3, as DNA: TGCAGTGAGACTAGCGGGATCCACGAGCAGTACTTC. This sequence joins TRBV20-1 and TRBJ2-7; 11 nucleotides align to TRBD2. The CDR3 contains 12 residues. Germline lookup yields CDR1 DFQATT and CDR2 SNEGSKA (reference sequence). V was pared by 7 bases and J by 5 bases, with 4 bases of the junction left unmatched.

As concerns this clonotype: With a much larger clone just one base away, this may be a read error. The rearrangement joins TRBV25-1 to TRBJ2-7; 7 bases agree with TRBD2. CDR1 and CDR2 from the germline V gene are MGHDK and SYGVNS. The CDR3 loop spans 15 amino acids. V lost 3 bases to trimming and J lost 3 bases; unmatched junction nucleotides: 8. The CDR3 nucleotides are TGTGCCAGCAGTGATTTAGGGGAGGGAAGCTACGAGCAGTACTTC. It is translated as CASSDLGEGSYEQYF.

Comment on this clonotype: A much larger clone is a single base away; this may be a read error. This chain connects TRBV12-3 or TRBV12-4 to TRBJ2-1; 12 nucleotides align to TRBD2. The J segment lost 11 bases and the V segment lost 6 bases, leaving 11 bases of the junction unmatched. The CDR3 has 15 residues. CDR3 DNA sequence: TGTGCCAGCAGCTATACTAGCGGGAGGTATAATAAGCAGTTCTTC. It yields the protein CASSYTSGRYNKQFF.

This clonotype was counted only a few times. V is TRBV7-9 and J is TRBJ2-3; 7 bases agree with TRBD2. Trimming removed 3 bases from V and 13 bases from J; junction bases left unmatched: 7. The CDR3 is made up of 12 amino acids. Germline values: CDR1 SEHNR, CDR2 FQNEAQ (reference sequence). CDR3 sequence reads: CASSFNPRGKYF. CDR3 DNA: TGTGCCAGCAGCTTCAACCCGCGGGGGAAGTATTTT.

This clonotype was observed many times. The chain employs TRBV3-1 and TRBJ2-7; 10 bases map to TRBD1. V lost 5 bases, J lost 3 bases, and 10 bases stayed unmatched. From germline, CDR1 is LGHDT and CDR2 YNNKEL (reference sequence). The CDR3 loop spans 16 amino acids. CDR3 DNA sequence: TGTGCCAGCAGCTTTACCCGGACAGGGGGACACTACGAGCAGTACTTC. This sequence encodes CASSFTRTGGHYEQYF.

This clonotype was detected only a few times. This chain connects TRBV7-3 to TRBJ2-3, with D uncertain. CDR3 length equals 15 residues. The ends were cut back, 4 bases at V and 4 bases at J, with 15 bases in the middle. The germline gives CDR1 SGHTA, CDR2 FQGTGA. The CDR3 sequence: CASSCVLGCADTQYF. DNA for the CDR3: TGTGCCAGCAGCTGCGTCCTCGGGTGCGCAGATACGCAGTATTTT.

This clonotype was counted at least ten times. The chain is built from TRBV5-1 and TRBJ2-7; TRBD1 matches at 7 bases. CDR1 SGHRS and CDR2 YFSETQ come from the germline V gene. This CDR3 spans 15 amino acids. With V trimmed by 2 bases and J by 0 bases, 5 bases remained unmatched. Here the CDR3 reads CASSLTGQNSYEQYF. The DNA for the CDR3 is TGCGCCAGCAGCTTAACGGGACAGAACTCCTACGAGCAGTACTTC.

This clonotype came up a few times. This chain links TRBV27 with TRBJ1-1, with TRBD1 as a possible D gene (6 bases). V lost 6 bases to trimming and J lost 4 bases, with 18 bases between them. The CDR3 is made up of 15 amino acids. Germline lookup yields CDR1 MNHEY and CDR2 SMNVEV (reference sequence). CDR3 bases: TGTGCCAGCAGACCTACTCAGGGGAGGGTCACTGAAGCTTTCTTT. As protein: CASRPTQGRVTEAFF.

The rearrangement links TRBV7-9 to TRBJ1-5; D is perhaps TRBD1 (5 bases). V was cut by 4 bases and J by 3 bases, with 7 bases left in between. CDR1 and CDR2 (germline): SEHNR, FQNEAQ (reference sequence). The CDR3 length is 13 residues. The CDR3 sequence is CASSWGVNQPQHF. The CDR3 DNA follows: TGTGCCAGCAGCTGGGGCGTCAATCAGCCCCAGCATTTT.

The chain combines TRBV5-8 with TRBJ2-3, with D perhaps TRBD1 or TRBD2 (5 bases each). The CDR3 is 14 amino acids. Trimming took off 1 base at V and 1 base at J, with 7 bases between the two ends. Germline V lookup: CDR1 SGHTS, CDR2 YDEGEE. The CDR3, as DNA: TGTGCCAGCAGCTTGTTGGGGGGCACAGATACGCAGTATTTT. Protein sequence: CASSLLGGTDTQYF.

V is TRBV20-1 and J is TRBJ2-1; 7 bases are a match to TRBD2. V was pared by 2 bases and J by 5 bases, with 6 bases of the junction left unmatched. This CDR3 has 14 residues. The germline V gene encodes CDR1 DFQATT and CDR2 SNEGSKA (reference sequence). The CDR3 reads CSARRSSGNNEQFF. The DNA of the CDR3 is TGCAGTGCTAGACGTTCCAGCGGGAACAATGAGCAGTTCTTC.

The chain employs TRBV27 and TRBJ2-2; TRBD1 agrees at 9 bases. V was pared by 4 bases and J by 6 bases, with 6 bases of the junction left unmatched. This CDR3 comprises 15 residues. Germline CDR1 and CDR2: MNHEY and SMNVEV (reference sequence). Here the CDR3 reads CASSSTGGAPGELFF. CDR3 DNA sequence: TGTGCCAGCAGTTCGACAGGGGGAGCACCCGGGGAGCTGTTTTTT.

CDR3 bases: TGTGCCAGCAGACCCGCAGTTTGGGGCGAGGACACTGAAGCTTTCTTT. It yields the protein CASRPAVWGEDTEAFF. The chain combines TRBV6-1 with TRBJ1-1, with a tentative D call TRBD1 (5 bases). The CDR3 runs 16 residues. V was cut by 6 bases and J by 3 bases, with 20 bases left in between. The germline V gene encodes CDR1 MNHNS and CDR2 SASEGT.

The table lists this clonotype with many counts. V usage is TRBV29-1 and J usage is TRBJ2-3; D may be TRBD2 (6 bases). Trimming removed 5 bases from V and 1 base from J, with 13 bases in between. Per the germline V gene, CDR1 is SQVTM and CDR2 is ANQGSEA. The CDR3 length is 14 residues. CDR3 sequence: CSVTGLSRTDTQYF. The DNA of the CDR3 is TGCAGCGTTACCGGACTATCACGCACAGATACGCAGTATTTT.

The chain has TRBV2 and TRBJ2-3, with TRBD2 matching 10 bases. The germline CDR1 and CDR2 sequences are SNHLY and FYNNEI. V lost 8 bases, J lost 5 bases, and 19 bases stayed unmatched. CDR3 size: 18 residues. DNA of the CDR3: TGTGCCAGCTGTCCATTAGCGGGGGGATTCCTTTCCATAGATACGCAGTATTTT. Its protein product is CASCPLAGGFLSIDTQYF.

This clonotype came up many times. This rearrangement joins TRBV12-3 or TRBV12-4 to TRBJ2-1, with a tentative D call TRBD1 (5 bases). This CDR3 is 13 amino acids long. The V gene lost 3 bases and the J gene lost 7 bases, with 10 bases spanning the gap. The DNA of the CDR3 is TGTGCCAGCAGTTTGGGCAGGGTTAATGAGCAGTTCTTC. Amino acid sequence: CASSLGRVNEQFF.